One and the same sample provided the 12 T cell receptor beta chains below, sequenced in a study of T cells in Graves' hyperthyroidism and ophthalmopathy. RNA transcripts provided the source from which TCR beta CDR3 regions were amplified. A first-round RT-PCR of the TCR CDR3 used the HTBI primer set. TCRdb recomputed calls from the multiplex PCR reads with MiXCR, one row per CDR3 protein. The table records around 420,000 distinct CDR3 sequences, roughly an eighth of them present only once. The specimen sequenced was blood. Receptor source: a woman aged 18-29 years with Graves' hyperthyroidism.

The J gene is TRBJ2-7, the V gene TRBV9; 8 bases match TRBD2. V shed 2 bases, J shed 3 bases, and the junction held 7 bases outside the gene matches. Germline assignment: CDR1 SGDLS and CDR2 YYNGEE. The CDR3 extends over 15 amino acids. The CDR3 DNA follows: TGTGCCAGCAGCGTCGGTACTAGCGGCTTCTACGAGCAGTACTTC. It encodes CASSVGTSGFYEQYF.

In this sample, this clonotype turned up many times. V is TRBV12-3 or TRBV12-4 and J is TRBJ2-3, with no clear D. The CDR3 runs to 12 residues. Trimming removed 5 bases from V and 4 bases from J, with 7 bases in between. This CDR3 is CASSLESDTQYF. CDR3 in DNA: TGTGCCAGCAGTCTCGAATCAGATACGCAGTATTTT.

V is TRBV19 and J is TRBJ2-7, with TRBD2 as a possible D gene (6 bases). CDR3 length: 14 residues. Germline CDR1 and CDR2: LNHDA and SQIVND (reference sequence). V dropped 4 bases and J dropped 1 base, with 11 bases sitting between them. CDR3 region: CASSTPGLSYEQYF. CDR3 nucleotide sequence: TGTGCCAGTAGTACCCCCGGACTATCCTACGAGCAGTACTTC.

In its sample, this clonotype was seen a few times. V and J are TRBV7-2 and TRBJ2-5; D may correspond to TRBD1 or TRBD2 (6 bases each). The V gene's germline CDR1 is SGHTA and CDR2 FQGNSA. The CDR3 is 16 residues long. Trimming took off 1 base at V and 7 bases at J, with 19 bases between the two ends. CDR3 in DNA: TGTGCCAGCAGCTTAGGAAACCCCGGACTACAGGGGACCCAGTACTTC. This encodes CASSLGNPGLQGTQYF.

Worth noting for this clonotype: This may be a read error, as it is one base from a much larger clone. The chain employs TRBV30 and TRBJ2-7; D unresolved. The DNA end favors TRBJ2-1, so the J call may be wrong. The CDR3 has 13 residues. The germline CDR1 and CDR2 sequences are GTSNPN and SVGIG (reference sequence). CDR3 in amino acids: CAWSVLRAYEQFF. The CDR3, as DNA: TGTGCCTGGAGTGTACTCCGAGCCTACGAGCAGTTCTTC.

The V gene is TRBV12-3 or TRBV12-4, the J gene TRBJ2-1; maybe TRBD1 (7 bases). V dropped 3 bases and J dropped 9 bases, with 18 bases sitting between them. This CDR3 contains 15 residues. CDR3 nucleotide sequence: TGTGCCAGCAGTTTGTTCCTAGCGAGGACAGGTGAGCAGTTCTTC. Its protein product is CASSLFLARTGEQFF.

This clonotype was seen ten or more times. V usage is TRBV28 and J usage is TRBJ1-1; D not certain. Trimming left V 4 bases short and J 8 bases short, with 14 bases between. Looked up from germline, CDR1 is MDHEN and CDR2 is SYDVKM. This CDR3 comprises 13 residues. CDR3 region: CASSSPGRTEAFF. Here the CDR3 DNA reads TGTGCCAGCAGTTCTCCGGGGAGGACGGAAGCTTTCTTT.

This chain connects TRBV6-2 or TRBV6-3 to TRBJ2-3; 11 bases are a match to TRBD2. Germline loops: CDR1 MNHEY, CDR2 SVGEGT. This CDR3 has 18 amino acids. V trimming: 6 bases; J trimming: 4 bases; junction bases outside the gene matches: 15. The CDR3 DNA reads TGTGCCAGCAGCTACCTCTTAGCGGGAGGGCTCCTTGCAGATACGCAGTATTTT. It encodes CASSYLLAGGLLADTQYF.

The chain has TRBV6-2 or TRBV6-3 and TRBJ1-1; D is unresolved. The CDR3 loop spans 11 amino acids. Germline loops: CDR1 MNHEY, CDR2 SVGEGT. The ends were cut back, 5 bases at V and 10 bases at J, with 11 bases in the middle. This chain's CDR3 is CASSVGRGAFF. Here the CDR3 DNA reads TGTGCCAGCAGTGTGGGGAGAGGAGCTTTCTTT.

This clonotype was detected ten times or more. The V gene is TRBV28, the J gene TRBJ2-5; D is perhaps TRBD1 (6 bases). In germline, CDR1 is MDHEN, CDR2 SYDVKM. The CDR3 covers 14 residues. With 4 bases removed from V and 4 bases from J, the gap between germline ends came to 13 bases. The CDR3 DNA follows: TGTGCCAGCAGTTCGACAGGTTTGGGAGAGACCCAGTACTTC. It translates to CASSSTGLGETQYF. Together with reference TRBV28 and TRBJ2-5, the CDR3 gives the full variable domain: DVKVTQSSRYLVKRTGEKVFLECVQDMDHENMFWYRQDPGLGLRLIYFSYDVKMKEKGDIPEGYSVSREKKERFSLILESASTNQTSMYLCASSSTGLGETQYFGPGTRLLVL.

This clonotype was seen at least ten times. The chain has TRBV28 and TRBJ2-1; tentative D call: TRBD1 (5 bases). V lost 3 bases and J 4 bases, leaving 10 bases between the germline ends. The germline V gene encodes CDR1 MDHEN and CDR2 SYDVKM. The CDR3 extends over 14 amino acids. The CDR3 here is CASSFPPGYNEQFF. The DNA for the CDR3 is TGTGCCAGCAGTTTCCCCCCAGGGTACAATGAGCAGTTCTTC.

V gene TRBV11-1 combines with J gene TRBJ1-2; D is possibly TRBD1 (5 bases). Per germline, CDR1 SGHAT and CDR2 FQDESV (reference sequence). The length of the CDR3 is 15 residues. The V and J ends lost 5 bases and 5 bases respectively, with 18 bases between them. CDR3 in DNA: TGTGCCAGCAGCGCCCGGGGGACTTCAGAATATGGCTACACCTTC. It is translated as CASSARGTSEYGYTF.